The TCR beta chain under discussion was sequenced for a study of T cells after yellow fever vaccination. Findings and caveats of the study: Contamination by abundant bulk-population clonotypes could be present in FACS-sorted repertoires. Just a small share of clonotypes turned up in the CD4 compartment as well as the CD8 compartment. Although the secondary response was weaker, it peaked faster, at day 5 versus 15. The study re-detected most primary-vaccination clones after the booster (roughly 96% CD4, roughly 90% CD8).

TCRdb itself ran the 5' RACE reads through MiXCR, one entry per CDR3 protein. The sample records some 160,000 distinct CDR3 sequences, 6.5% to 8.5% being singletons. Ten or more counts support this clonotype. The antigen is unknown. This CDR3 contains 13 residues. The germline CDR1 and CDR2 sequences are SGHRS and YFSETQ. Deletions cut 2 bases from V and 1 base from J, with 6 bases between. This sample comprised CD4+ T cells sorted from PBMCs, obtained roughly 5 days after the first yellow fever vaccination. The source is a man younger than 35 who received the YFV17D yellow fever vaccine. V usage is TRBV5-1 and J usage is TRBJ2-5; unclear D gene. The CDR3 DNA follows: TGCGCCAGCAGCTTTAACAGCCAAGAGACCCAGTACTTC. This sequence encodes CASSFNSQETQYF.